One and the same sample provided the 21 T cell receptor beta chains below, sequenced in a study of T-cell memory formation after mild COVID-19. TCRdb re-called the 5' RACE reads with MiXCR, one entry per CDR3 protein. The sample consists of 400,000 to 500,000 distinct CDR3 sequences, roughly 17% of them appearing once. Specimen: PBMCs or a T cell subset sorted from them (not recorded which). These TCRs come from a man between 18 and 35 years old who had mild COVID-19 (a few samples of this study predate the infection). Cell type and time point are not known.

This clonotype was found a few times. The genes are TRBV3-1 and TRBJ2-5; D remains ambiguous. Trimming removed 4 bases from V and 0 bases from J, with 9 bases in between. Germline CDR1 and CDR2: LGHDT and YNNKEL (reference sequence). This CDR3 spans 14 amino acids. CDR3: CASSPDQDQETQYF. For the CDR3, the DNA is TGTGCCAGCAGCCCGGACCAGGACCAAGAGACCCAGTACTTC.

This rearrangement joins TRBV21-1 to TRBJ2-7. TRBV21-1 has pseudogene status. The CDR3 is 14 residues long. CDR3 sequence (DNA): TGTGCCAGAGAAAGGAGGTACGGATCCTACGAGCAGTACGTC. Translating gives CARERRYGSYEQYV.

This clonotype has more than one count but fewer than ten. This chain uses TRBV6-5 with TRBJ2-1, with 16 nucleotides matching TRBD2. Germline V gene data show CDR1 as MNHEY and CDR2 as SVGAGI. With 10 bases clipped from V and 10 bases from J, the junction kept 7 bases outside the gene matches. The CDR3 covers 14 residues. CDR3 residues: CATTPGLAGGEQFF. CDR3 nucleotide sequence: TGTGCCACCACCCCGGGACTAGCGGGGGGGGAGCAGTTCTTC.

This clonotype was counted between two and nine times. The rearrangement links TRBV12-3 or TRBV12-4 to TRBJ1-1; maybe TRBD1 (6 bases). This CDR3 has 14 amino acids. Trimming took off 6 bases at V and 6 bases at J, with 17 bases between the two ends. The CDR3 DNA reads TGTGCCAGCAGCCGCTGGTCAGGGGTGGCTGAAGCTTTCTTT. Encoded protein: CASSRWSGVAEAFF.

This clonotype has more than one count but fewer than ten. This chain uses TRBV4-1 with TRBJ2-7; 12 positions match TRBD2. Trimming at V came to 3 bases and at J to 0 bases, leaving 3 bases not matched to a gene. CDR1 and CDR2 from the germline V gene are MGHRA and YSYEKL. CDR3 length: 16 amino acids. DNA for the CDR3: TGCGCCAGCAGCCAGACTAGCGGGGGCCACTCCTACGAGCAGTACTTC. Residues: CASSQTSGGHSYEQYF.

The chain uses TRBV20-1 and TRBJ2-3, with a tentative D call TRBD1 (5 bases). Looked up from germline, CDR1 is DFQATT and CDR2 is SNEGSKA (reference sequence). V lost 1 base, J lost 0 bases, and 8 bases lay in between. The CDR3 is 14 residues long. CDR3 residues: CSARGQGSTDTQYF. CDR3 DNA: TGCAGTGCTAGAGGTCAGGGTAGCACAGATACGCAGTATTTT.

This chain joins TRBV6-1 and TRBJ2-2; D ambiguous. This CDR3 is 12 amino acids long. CDR1 and CDR2 (germline): MNHNS, SASEGT. Between the trimmed V and J ends, which lost 4 bases and 6 bases, there was a span of 6 bases. DNA of the CDR3: TGTGCCAGCAGTGTGGGCTCCGGGGAGCTGTTTTTT. It is translated as CASSVGSGELFF.

The CDR3 here is CASSSSGLAGSRDTQYF. CDR3 nucleotide sequence: TGTGCCAGCAGCTCCTCGGGCCTAGCGGGGAGTAGGGATACGCAGTATTTT. The chain employs TRBV7-8 and TRBJ2-3; 9 positions match TRBD2. This CDR3 region has 17 residues. The trim removed 4 bases at V and 6 bases at J, leaving 14 bases unmatched. Germline loops: CDR1 SGHVS, CDR2 FQNEAQ.

J is TRBJ2-7 and V is TRBV6-2 or TRBV6-3; D may be TRBD2 (6 bases). CDR1 is MNHEY, CDR2 SVGEGT, per germline. The V and J ends lost 2 bases and 5 bases respectively, with 13 bases between them. This CDR3 is built from 14 residues. In DNA form, the CDR3 reads TGTGCCAGCAGTTACCTCCCGGGGGTCAACGAGCAGTACGTC. The encoded protein is CASSYLPGVNEQYV.

CDR3 sequence (DNA): TGTGCCAGCAGCCCGGGAGGGGCTGAAGCTTTCTTT. Residues: CASSPGGAEAFF. The chain carries TRBV9 and TRBJ1-1; a weak D match, TRBD1 (5 bases). With 4 bases removed from V and 6 bases from J, the gap between germline ends came to 10 bases. The CDR3 extends over 12 amino acids. Germline-derived CDR1 and CDR2 are SGDLS and YYNGEE.

The J gene is TRBJ1-2, the V gene TRBV21-1; the D segment call TRBD1 is taken from the table without a DNA check. TRBV21-1 is listed as a pseudogene. This CDR3 is 15 amino acids long. CDR3 nucleotide sequence: TGTGCCAGCATTGGGCAGGGAGAGCAGGGGTATGGCTACACCTTC. Translating gives CASIGQGEQGYGYTF.

V is TRBV16 and J is TRBJ1-1; D uncertain. Germline V CDR1 and CDR2: KGHSY, FQNENV. V was pared by 2 bases and J by 4 bases, with 8 bases between. The CDR3 is 13 amino acids. In nucleotides, the CDR3 is TGTGCCAGCAGCCAAAGGGAAGCCACTGAAGCTTTCTTT. It specifies CASSQREATEAFF.

This clonotype showed up just a few times. The rearrangement links TRBV28 to TRBJ2-3, with 7 bases lining up with TRBD1. The CDR3 extends over 15 amino acids. V trimming: 7 bases; J trimming: 2 bases; junction bases outside the gene matches: 9. Per the germline V gene, CDR1 is MDHEN and CDR2 is SYDVKM. CDR3 in DNA: TGTGCCAGCACCCCCGCGGACAGGTTCACAGATACGCAGTATTTT. This codes for CASTPADRFTDTQYF. Combining the CDR3 with reference TRBV28 and TRBJ2-3 gives the whole variable domain DVKVTQSSRYLVKRTGEKVFLECVQDMDHENMFWYRQDPGLGLRLIYFSYDVKMKEKGDIPEGYSVSREKKERFSLILESASTNQTSMYLCASTPADRFTDTQYFGPGTRLTVL.

V usage is TRBV6-2 or TRBV6-3 and J usage is TRBJ2-7; TRBD1 agrees at 7 bases. There are 13 residues in the CDR3. Germline V gene lookup returns CDR1 MNHEY and CDR2 SVGEGT. Germline trimming cut 6 bases from V and 8 bases from J; bases unmatched to any gene: 10. The CDR3 nucleotides are TGTGCCAGCAGCCCTGTCGACAGGGTCAAGCAGTACGTC. This sequence encodes CASSPVDRVKQYV.

This CDR3 is CASSHIHRGQETQYF. Written as DNA, the CDR3 is TGTGCCAGCAGCCACATACACAGGGGGCAAGAGACCCAGTACTTC. The genes are TRBV7-9 and TRBJ2-5; 8 positions match TRBD1. There are 15 residues in the CDR3. J gave up 2 bases and V 5 bases, and 7 bases lay outside the gene matches. In germline, CDR1 is SEHNR, CDR2 FQNEAQ (reference sequence).

This clonotype was detected many times. This chain connects TRBV12-3 or TRBV12-4 to TRBJ2-5, with a possible D match to TRBD2 (6 bases). V lost 3 bases and J lost 2, with 13 bases in between. The CDR3 consists of 15 residues. CDR3 DNA: TGTGCCAGCAGTTTCACGGCAGGAGGGCAAGAGACCCAGTACTTC. Protein sequence: CASSFTAGGQETQYF.

The chain recombines TRBV7-3 with TRBJ2-3, with a weak D call TRBD2 (6 bases). The V and J ends lost 5 bases and 0 bases respectively, with 12 bases between them. This CDR3 contains 15 residues. Germline CDR1 and CDR2: SGHTA and FQGTGA. The CDR3 sequence is CASSGTGLSTDTQYF. The CDR3 DNA reads TGTGCCAGCAGCGGTACGGGACTTAGCACAGATACGCAGTATTTT.

As concerns this clonotype: One junction end does not reproduce the germline sequence, and a read error may be involved. CDR3 nucleotide sequence: TGTGCCAGCAGTGGGGGCCCAAGGCGCCCCGGCTCGAACGCTGAAGCTTTCTTT. It encodes CASSGGPRRPGSNAEAFF. The J gene is TRBJ1-1, the V gene TRBV6-5; perhaps TRBD1 as D (6 bases). This CDR3 has 18 amino acids. CDR1 is MNHEY and CDR2 is SVGAGI in the germline V gene.

The chain employs TRBV3-1 and TRBJ1-2; 8 positions match TRBD1. Unmatched junction bases numbered 11, after V lost 4 bases and J lost 4 bases. Germline V gene data show CDR1 as LGHDT and CDR2 as YNNKEL (reference sequence). This CDR3 region has 16 residues. The CDR3 sequence is CASSPSAAGGIYGYTF. The CDR3 coding sequence is TGTGCCAGCAGCCCTTCAGCGGCAGGGGGCATCTATGGCTACACCTTC.

This clonotype has a handful of counts. The rearrangement joins TRBV5-5 to TRBJ2-7; 9 bases map to TRBD2. Germline values: CDR1 SGHKS, CDR2 YYEKEE (reference sequence). V trimming: 6 bases; J trimming: 3 bases; junction bases outside the gene matches: 10. This CDR3 has 15 residues. CDR3 DNA sequence: TGTGCCAGCATCCGGGCGCTAGCGGGGTTCTACGAGCAGTACGTC. Amino acids: CASIRALAGFYEQYV.

This clonotype has more than one count but fewer than ten. The J gene is TRBJ2-7, the V gene TRBV5-6; D unclear. The CDR3 consists of 13 residues. V dropped 1 base and J dropped 8 bases, with 13 bases sitting between them. The germline V gene has CDR1 SGHDT and CDR2 YYEEEE. CDR3 amino acids: CASSLLAGGKQYV. The DNA for the CDR3 is TGTGCCAGCAGCTTGCTGGCAGGCGGTAAGCAGTACGTC.